This record concerns one T cell receptor (beta chain) sequence. Its antigen is currently not known. In this record, gene identifiers and germline sequences come from the mouse. From the germline J gene comes the end of the CDR3, since the read stops 1 residue before it. This specimen belongs to a study of tissue T cells after allogeneic stem cell transplantation (dated by TCRdb to 2022 to 2024). Concerning the study at large: The study profiled TCR beta repertoires across many tissues from research autopsies of patients with and without GVHD, plus mouse models of GVHD. The human arm was conducted as a prospective observational study, and neither blinding nor randomization was performed. Results and caveats for the whole study, not just this receptor: Sampling depth was acknowledged as a limitation, and the patient cohort was both small and clinically heterogeneous. Within patients, how anatomically similar tissues were was a major factor shaping TCR repertoire composition, regardless of disease or transplant status. Few T cell clones were found to be shared across patients, but shared repertoire signatures across patients were revealed in a tissue-specific fashion by motif-based clustering. In both patients and mice, T cells from blood and spleen covered only a limited part of the TCR repertoire found in tissues. The study did not determine which tissue TCRs were alloreactive or antigen-specific, and some clones might have been persisting host cells.

The junction carries 3 bases between V and J, which are trimmed by 3 bases and 0 bases respectively. CDR1 and CDR2 are drawn from the germline V gene: SGHLS, HYDKME. The CDR3, from cysteine to phenylalanine, totals 12 residues. The CDR3 was read in part: 33 bases, with the frame set at base 1. The receptor library was made with the immunoSEQ multiplex PCR assay. Adaptive Biotechnologies performed TCRbeta CDR3 sequencing at survey depth and reported CDR3 sequences, V/J genes, productive frequency, and template counts. Amplification of TCR beta CDR3 regions started from genomic DNA instead of RNA. Regarding the original processing steps: Jensen-Shannon divergence was used to quantify pairwise repertoire overlap between tissues, with a value of 1 meaning complete divergence and a value of 0 meaning identical repertoires. Tissues were clustered by single-linkage agglomerative hierarchical clustering of pairwise JSD values and displayed as dendrograms. GLIPH2 was applied to all patient samples using simulation_depth 1000, kmer_min_depth 3, and cdr3_length_cutoff 8, and only groups with more than two unique CDR3s were retained. In a standardized tissue-overlap score, Jaccard GLIPH-group overlap across patients was extrapolated to a standard repertoire size of 1000 clones. Associations of diversity with clinical or experimental variables used linear mixed-effect models with tissue fixed effects and individual random effects. This immuneACCESS table, as held by TCRdb, lists in-frame sequences with V and J called but not all clones. Of the missing ones, under half trace to an unresolved V gene in checked studies; the others have no known cause. V, J and clone size derive from that table, while D and trimming were established from the DNA sequence. In this sample the table shows approximately 47,000 clones, less than 75% of which occur a single time. The leading ten clones occupy about 0.7% of the sample.

The origin of this receptor is a pool of C57BL/6 mice in good health. Recombination joined TRBV12-2 with TRBJ2-5; the D gene remains uncertain. Sequenced: sorted cells pooled from one or two spleens. Partial CDR3 DNA: TGTGCCAGCTCTTTTAACCAAGACACCCAGTAC. Translation gives CASSFNQDTQY. The complete CDR3 reads CASSFNQDTQYF.